The clone carrying this T cell receptor beta chain was counted once. J lost 4 bases, V lost 5 bases, and 3 bases had no gene match. CDR1 is SEHNR, CDR2 FQNEAQ, per germline (reference sequence). The length of the CDR3 is 14 residues. A library of TCRbeta sequences, prepared with unique molecular identifiers, was generated. TCRdb reanalysed the PCR reads using MiXCR and keeps one entry per CDR3 protein. The profile shows hundreds of thousands of distinct CDR3 sequences, approximately 19% of them singletons. The data were obtained in a study of T-cell reconstitution after alpha-beta-depleted transplantation in children.

This chain links TRBV7-9 with TRBJ2-5, with 11 bases lining up with TRBD2. The starting material was PBMCs, mostly from graft donor cells, obtained 360 days after TCRalphabeta/CD19-depleted stem cell transplant. The receptor was isolated from a male patient aged 2-10 years who had a stem cell transplant for acute lymphoblastic leukemia, so the T cells may come from the graft donor. CDR3 DNA sequence: TGTGCCAGCAGCGCCGGGACTAGCGGAGAGACCCAGTACTTC. As protein: CASSAGTSGETQYF.